Below are 29 T cell receptor beta chains sequenced from a single sample in a study of CD8 T cells in ankylosing spondylitis. TCRdb fed the 5' RACE reads into MiXCR, producing one record per CDR3 protein. This sample has more than 400,000 distinct CDR3 sequences; 5.3% occur once, and the top ten carry under 4.5%. These receptors have no known antigen. Study-level points and caveats: Among TCR beta sequences, a motif of several highly homologous variants appeared characteristic of ankylosing spondylitis blood.

Sequences were obtained from blood, either unsorted or a sorted T cell fraction (not recorded which). All receptors derive from a male donor with ankylosing spondylitis.

This clonotype occurred many times. CDR3 residues: CASSPTSLETQYF. The CDR3 DNA sequence: TGTGCCAGCAGCCCCACTAGCCTTGAGACCCAGTACTTC. The chain links TRBV7-9 to TRBJ2-5, with TRBD2 as a possible D gene (6 bases). The CDR3 totals 13 residues. The germline V gene has CDR1 SEHNR and CDR2 FQNEAQ (reference sequence). V lost 5 bases to trimming and J lost 5 bases, with 12 bases between them.

This clonotype has more than one count but fewer than ten. The chain has TRBV7-8 and TRBJ2-7; D gene unclear. There are 12 residues in the CDR3. Between the trimmed V and J ends, which lost 3 bases and 7 bases, there was a span of 10 bases. Germline V gene data show CDR1 as SGHVS and CDR2 as FQNEAQ. CDR3 residues: CASSLDGAEQYF. CDR3 bases: TGTGCCAGCAGCTTGGACGGCGCGGAGCAGTACTTC.

This clonotype was counted many times. The rearrangement links TRBV4-3 to TRBJ1-2; 9 bases are a match to TRBD1. The germline gives CDR1 LGHNA, CDR2 YSLEER. The CDR3 spans 16 residues. V dropped 0 bases and J dropped 0; count of bases not matched to a gene: 2. CDR3 in amino acids: CASSQEWDRANYGYTF. The CDR3 nucleotides read TGCGCCAGCAGCCAAGAGTGGGACAGGGCTAACTATGGCTACACCTTC.

This clonotype was counted many times. This chain connects TRBV10-3 to TRBJ2-1; D is tentatively TRBD1 or TRBD2 (6 bases each). V was cut by 6 bases and J by 4 bases, with 16 bases left in between. This CDR3 is built from 15 residues. Germline V lookup: CDR1 ENHRY, CDR2 SYGVKD. The CDR3 DNA reads as TGTGCCATCAGAGGGGGGTCGCGAGAGTACAATGAGCAGTTCTTC. Protein product: CAIRGGSREYNEQFF.

In its sample, this clonotype was seen many times. The chain couples TRBV5-1 to TRBJ1-5, with a possible D match to TRBD1 (5 bases). The CDR3 is 14 amino acids. The V gene's germline CDR1 is SGHRS and CDR2 YFSETQ. V lost 0 bases to trimming and J lost 7 bases, with 11 bases between them. DNA of the CDR3: TGCGCCAGCAGCTTGGAAGGGGACGGCCAGCCCCAGCATTTT. This translates into CASSLEGDGQPQHF.

This clonotype has at least ten counts. This sequence joins TRBV7-2 and TRBJ1-2; D ambiguous. CDR3 length equals 15 residues. The germline V gene encodes CDR1 SGHTA and CDR2 FQGNSA. V was pared by 5 bases and J by 5 bases, with 18 bases between. The CDR3 coding sequence is TGTGCCAGCAGCAGCCGGGCCCTACTCAAGTATGGCTACACCTTC. Its translation is CASSSRALLKYGYTF.

This clonotype was observed a handful of times. This chain connects TRBV27 to TRBJ1-5; tentatively, D is TRBD1 (5 bases). The CDR3 is 16 amino acids. Germline CDR1 MNHEY, CDR2 SMNVEV (reference sequence). Trimming stripped 1 base from V and 2 bases from J, with 12 bases between. The CDR3 loop reads CASSLYGGLGNQPQHF. Here the CDR3 DNA reads TGTGCCAGCAGTTTATACGGGGGATTGGGCAATCAGCCCCAGCATTTT.

There are a few counts of this clonotype. V and J are TRBV7-3 and TRBJ1-6, with TRBD1 as a possible D gene (5 bases). The germline V and J ends were trimmed by 4 bases and 9 bases, with 10 bases remaining between them. Germline loops: CDR1 SGHTA, CDR2 FQGTGA. There are 13 residues in the CDR3. CDR3 loop: CASSWGRGSPLHF. CDR3 coding DNA: TGTGCCAGCAGCTGGGGCAGAGGTTCACCCCTCCACTTT.

This clonotype came up many times. V is TRBV10-3 and J is TRBJ2-2, with no clear D. The CDR3 is 14 residues long. The V end was cut by 6 bases, the J end by 7 bases, with 15 bases between. In germline, CDR1 is ENHRY, CDR2 SYGVKD. In DNA form, the CDR3 reads TGTGCCATCAGCGTCAAACCCGTAAGCGGGGAGCTGTTTTTT. The encoded protein is CAISVKPVSGELFF.

This clonotype was seen at least ten times. This chain joins TRBV29-1 and TRBJ2-7; D gene unclear. CDR3 length: 13 residues. Looked up from germline, CDR1 is SQVTM and CDR2 is ANQGSEA. Trimming removed 4 bases at V and 2 bases at J, with 12 bases between. CDR3 residues: CSVVPRGPYEQYF. For the CDR3, the DNA is TGCAGCGTTGTCCCCCGTGGGCCCTACGAGCAGTACTTC.

This clonotype has at least ten counts. V is TRBV28 and J is TRBJ1-5, with D unresolved. With 10 bases removed from V and 4 bases from J, the gap between germline ends came to 5 bases. The CDR3 consists of 10 residues. CDR1 and CDR2 (germline): MDHEN, SYDVKM. The CDR3 sequence: CATANQPQHF. The CDR3 DNA is TGTGCCACCGCTAATCAGCCCCAGCATTTT.

This clonotype was counted at least ten times. The J gene is TRBJ2-2, the V gene TRBV5-1; possible D gene TRBD1, 6 bases. Per the germline V gene, CDR1 is SGHRS and CDR2 is YFSETQ. V lost 4 bases and J lost 6, with 10 bases in between. There are 13 residues in the CDR3. CDR3 bases: TGCGCCAGCAGCGTGGACAGATCCGGGGAGCTGTTTTTT. Its protein is CASSVDRSGELFF.

This clonotype was counted ten times or more. The chain couples TRBV10-2 to TRBJ2-7; D is tentatively TRBD1 or TRBD2 (5 bases each). The CDR3 runs to 15 residues. The V and J ends lost 8 bases and 0 bases respectively, with 17 bases between them. The germline gives CDR1 WSHSY, CDR2 SAAADI. The CDR3 DNA reads TGCGCCAGCTTTACCGGGACCATGAGCTCCTACGAGCAGTACTTC. This gives the protein CASFTGTMSSYEQYF.

The V gene is TRBV3-1, the J gene TRBJ2-1, with 7 bases matching TRBD2. Germline CDR1 is LGHDT and CDR2 is YNNKEL (reference sequence). V gave up 2 bases and J gave up 12 bases; unmatched junction bases: 1. The CDR3 has 11 amino acids. This CDR3 is CASSQSGGQFF. CDR3 coding DNA: TGTGCCAGCAGCCAATCGGGAGGGCAGTTCTTC.

This clonotype was observed many times. The chain is built from TRBV5-4 and TRBJ2-1, with 8 bases fitting TRBD1. There are 14 residues in the CDR3. The V and J ends lost 2 bases and 12 bases, in that order; junction bases with no gene match: 10. Germline lookup yields CDR1 SGHNT and CDR2 YYREEE (reference sequence). CDR3 amino acids: CASSFQGARGMQFF. In nucleotides, the CDR3 is TGTGCCAGCAGCTTCCAGGGGGCGCGAGGAATGCAGTTCTTC. The whole variable domain, remainder taken from reference TRBV5-4 and TRBJ2-1, is ETGVTQSPTHLIKTRGQQVTLRCSSQSGHNTVSWYQQALGQGPQFIFQYYREEENGRGNFPPRFSGLQFPNYSSELNVNALELDDSALYLCASSFQGARGMQFFGPGTRLTVL.

In this sample, this clonotype turned up many times. The chain joins TRBV5-5 to TRBJ2-5; 10 bases match TRBD1. V lost 7 bases to trimming and J lost 1 base; unmatched junction nucleotides: 7. The germline gives CDR1 SGHKS, CDR2 YYEKEE (reference sequence). This CDR3 spans 15 amino acids. CDR3 DNA: TGTGCCAGCTTTCGGACAGGGGGAATCCAAGAGACCCAGTACTTC. Its translation is CASFRTGGIQETQYF.

The table lists this clonotype with many counts. V and J are TRBV5-6 and TRBJ2-7, with D possibly being TRBD2 (5 bases). The V gene lost 5 bases and the J gene lost 0 bases, with 12 bases spanning the gap. The CDR3 runs to 14 residues. Germline CDR1 SGHDT, CDR2 YYEEEE. CDR3: CASRSRGSSYEQYF. CDR3 sequence (DNA): TGTGCCAGCAGGTCGAGAGGGAGCTCCTACGAGCAGTACTTC.

Turning to this clonotype: A much larger clone lies a single base off, so this may be a read error. This rearrangement joins TRBV5-1 to TRBJ2-7; D not certain. The germline V gene has CDR1 SGHRS and CDR2 YFSETQ. V was shortened by 1 base and J by 5 bases, with 16 bases between the two germline ends. This CDR3 spans 15 amino acids. DNA of the CDR3: TGCGCCAGCAGCTTGACCCCATCCGAAACAGACGAGCAGTACTTC. It specifies CASSLTPSETDEQYF.

This clonotype appeared many times. V usage is TRBV19 and J usage is TRBJ1-1; D gene ambiguous. V lost 5 bases and J lost 0, with 10 bases in between. CDR3 length equals 14 residues. Germline assignment: CDR1 LNHDA and CDR2 SQIVND (reference sequence). CDR3 bases: TGTGCCAGTAGTTCACAGTTCATGAACACTGAAGCTTTCTTT. As protein: CASSSQFMNTEAFF.

The rearrangement uses TRBV9 and TRBJ2-3, with D uncertain. CDR1 is SGDLS, CDR2 YYNGEE, per germline. This CDR3 spans 14 amino acids. The germline V and J ends were trimmed by 3 bases and 1 base, with 9 bases remaining between them. In nucleotides, the CDR3 is TGTGCCAGCAGCGAGGACGCCCGCACAGATACGCAGTATTTT. This sequence encodes CASSEDARTDTQYF.

This clonotype occurred many times. The chain uses TRBV5-5 and TRBJ2-7, with D unresolved. The V end was cut by 4 bases, the J end by 4 bases, with 15 bases between. The germline V gene encodes CDR1 SGHKS and CDR2 YYEKEE (reference sequence). CDR3 length: 14 amino acids. This CDR3 reads CASSHRVPPYEQYF. The DNA for the CDR3 is TGTGCCAGCAGCCACCGGGTCCCTCCTTACGAGCAGTACTTC.

This clonotype occurred many times. This chain joins TRBV10-3 and TRBJ1-6; 8 nucleotides agree with TRBD1. CDR3 length equals 15 residues. Germline assignment: CDR1 ENHRY and CDR2 SYGVKD. J gave up 5 bases and V 6 bases, and 6 bases lay outside the gene matches. The CDR3 loop is CAISVDRGNNSPLHF. The CDR3, as DNA: TGTGCCATCAGCGTCGACAGGGGTAATAATTCACCCCTCCACTTT.

This sequence joins TRBV12-5 and TRBJ2-5; TRBD1 is a possible D gene (6 bases). CDR1 and CDR2 from the germline V gene are LGHNT and FRNRAP. The V and J ends lost 7 bases and 4 bases respectively, with 22 bases between them. CDR3 length equals 16 residues. In DNA form, the CDR3 reads TGTGCTAGTGCCCCCTTCCAGGGGAAGTTGGGAGAGACCCAGTACTTC. Encoded protein: CASAPFQGKLGETQYF.

This clonotype was seen at least ten times. The chain joins TRBV4-3 to TRBJ1-1; TRBD1 matches at 10 bases. Germline V gene data show CDR1 as LGHNA and CDR2 as YSLEER. With 4 bases clipped from V and 3 bases from J, the junction kept 8 bases outside the gene matches. CDR3 length: 16 residues. CDR3 sequence reads: CASSRRQGALDTEAFF. As DNA, the CDR3 is TGCGCCAGCAGCCGGAGACAGGGGGCATTGGACACTGAAGCTTTCTTT.

The V gene is TRBV5-1, the J gene TRBJ2-3; D unresolved. V was trimmed by 4 bases and J by 0 bases, leaving 9 bases between them. The CDR3 consists of 14 residues. Germline V gene data show CDR1 as SGHRS and CDR2 as YFSETQ. CDR3 amino acids: CASSVRTSTDTQYF. As DNA, the CDR3 is TGCGCCAGCAGCGTGCGCACTAGCACAGATACGCAGTATTTT.

This clonotype was seen ten or more times. The rearrangement links TRBV29-1 to TRBJ2-2; the match to TRBD1 covers 9 bases. In germline, CDR1 is SQVTM, CDR2 ANQGSEA. The V gene end was trimmed by 6 bases and the J gene end by 4 bases; junction bases not matched to a gene: 12. This CDR3 has 16 residues. CDR3 in DNA: TGCAGCGTGTCTGAAGGGACAGGGTGGTCCACCGGGGAGCTGTTTTTT. Amino acid sequence: CSVSEGTGWSTGELFF.

This clonotype was seen many times. The chain combines TRBV20-1 with TRBJ2-5, with D possibly being TRBD2 (5 bases). The length of the CDR3 is 15 residues. The germline CDR1 and CDR2 sequences are DFQATT and SNEGSKA (reference sequence). Trimming took 6 bases from V and 1 from J, leaving 18 bases between them. CDR3 sequence reads: CSALVLRAGQETQYF. Here the CDR3 DNA reads TGCAGTGCCCTAGTTTTGAGGGCGGGCCAAGAGACCCAGTACTTC.

About this clonotype: Being one base from a much bigger clone, this may be a read error. Given the absence of the conserved phenylalanine or tryptophan at the CDR3 end, a read error is likely. V and J are TRBV20-1 and TRBJ2-7, with D hard to call. Deletions cut 4 bases from V and 2 bases from J, with 18 bases between. CDR1 and CDR2 (germline): DFQATT, SNEGSKA (reference sequence). The length of the CDR3 is 15 residues. CDR3 DNA: TGCAGTGCTACTCCAGCGATCAGAGCGACCTACGAGCAGTACATC. The encoded protein is CSATPAIRATYEQYI.

In its sample, this clonotype was seen many times. The chain employs TRBV11-2 and TRBJ2-7, with D unclear. This CDR3 is 14 amino acids long. Trimming removed 3 bases from V and 1 base from J, with 10 bases in between. Per the germline V gene, CDR1 is SGHAT and CDR2 is FQNNGV. In nucleotides, the CDR3 is TGTGCCAGCAGCTTTATACGAGGATCCTACGAGCAGTACTTC. It specifies CASSFIRGSYEQYF.